This T cell receptor (beta chain) is drawn from a study of blood T cell repertoires in COVID-19. About the research overall: The study drew acute and convalescent COVID-19 samples from the United States, Italy and Spain.

Per the study methods: Amplification from reference gene primers served as the basis for estimated nucleated cell counts. The method was immunoSEQ multiplex PCR; TCRdb's version includes in-frame clones alone and lacks a portion of them. V and J calls and clone size are as listed in that table; D and trimming were resolved from the DNA. Here the sample spans more than 200,000 clones, around 86% being singletons. Grouping used clinical history reported by participants in a survey and questionnaire. CDR1 LNHDA and CDR2 SQIVND come from the germline V gene (reference sequence). The CDR3 is 12 residues long. Trimming at V came to 6 bases and at J to 7 bases, leaving 3 bases not matched to a gene.

This receptor was identified in a woman aged 45-65 years who had recovered from COVID-19. This sequence joins TRBV19 and TRBJ1-1; 9 nucleotides align to TRBD1. Sequencing was performed on PBMCs or T cells enriched from blood (not recorded which). This chain's CDR3 is CASRDRGGEAFF. The CDR3 bases are TGTGCCAGTAGAGACAGGGGGGGTGAAGCTTTCTTT.